The 21 T cell receptor beta chains in this list originate from one sample, sequenced in a study of T cell responses to AZD1222 COVID-19 vaccine. Sequencing used immunoSEQ multiplex PCR; TCRdb keeps in-frame clones, though not all of them. This sample carries roughly 200,000 clones, just over 90% of them seen once, and the ten largest clones take 1%. Sequences were derived from peripheral blood, sampled on day 0 of MenACWY control vaccination. Receptors were obtained from an adult in good health.

The rearrangement links TRBV18 to TRBJ1-5; 9 bases are a match to TRBD1. Unmatched junction bases numbered 4, after V lost 3 bases and J lost 4 bases. There are 15 residues in the CDR3. From germline, CDR1 is KGHSH and CDR2 LQKENI. The CDR3 protein is CASSPGQGRNQPQHF. The DNA of the CDR3 is TGTGCCAGCTCACCGGGACAGGGAAGGAATCAGCCCCAGCATTTT. Full variable domain (remainder filled in from reference TRBV18 and TRBJ1-5): NAGVMQNPRHLVRRRGQEARLRCSPMKGHSHVYWYRQLPEEGLKFMVYLQKENIIDESGMPKERFSAEFPKEGPSILRIQQVVRGDSAAYFCASSPGQGRNQPQHFGDGTRLSIL.

The chain joins TRBV5-1 to TRBJ2-2; TRBD1 matches 9 bases. V lost 7 bases and J lost 4; bases outside the gene matches: 8. From germline, CDR1 is SGHRS and CDR2 YFSETQ. The CDR3 totals 15 residues. The CDR3 sequence: CASGPGTGITGELFF. CDR3 bases: TGCGCCAGCGGCCCTGGGACAGGGATCACCGGGGAGCTGTTTTTT.

The chain employs TRBV11-2 and TRBJ2-7; perhaps TRBD1 as D (5 bases). This CDR3 contains 13 residues. CDR1 is SGHAT, CDR2 FQNNGV, per germline. V was clipped by 2 bases and J by 5 bases, with 10 bases between them. CDR3 in DNA: TGTGCCAGCAGCTTAACAAAGGGGAACGAGCAGTACTTC. Protein sequence: CASSLTKGNEQYF.

The chain couples TRBV9 to TRBJ2-7; D assignment may be TRBD1 or TRBD2 (6 bases each). The germline V and J ends were trimmed by 0 bases and 7 bases, with 17 bases remaining between them. Germline V lookup: CDR1 SGDLS, CDR2 YYNGEE. The CDR3 contains 15 residues. CDR3: CASSVDGGPTGEQYF. The CDR3 DNA follows: TGTGCCAGCAGCGTAGATGGGGGGCCGACCGGGGAGCAGTACTTC.

The genes are TRBV5-4 and TRBJ1-6; 7 positions match TRBD1. CDR3 size: 14 residues. After removal of 1 base from V and 9 bases from J, the junction contained 4 bases not matched to a gene. Looked up from germline, CDR1 is SGHNT and CDR2 is YYREEE (reference sequence). The CDR3 is CASSLPGGISPLHF. The CDR3 DNA sequence: TGTGCCAGCAGCTTGCCAGGGGGAATTTCACCCCTCCACTTT.

The chain uses TRBV19 and TRBJ2-4; no firm D call. Looked up from germline, CDR1 is LNHDA and CDR2 is SQIVND (reference sequence). The length of the CDR3 is 13 residues. Between the trimmed V and J ends, which lost 3 bases and 8 bases, there was a span of 11 bases. The CDR3 spells CASSMGKGDIQYF. CDR3 sequence (DNA): TGTGCCAGTAGTATGGGGAAAGGAGACATTCAGTACTTC.

The V call is TRBV9, the J call TRBJ1-3; D gene unclear. The V gene lost 4 bases and the J gene lost 0 bases, with 8 bases spanning the gap. Germline V CDR1 and CDR2: SGDLS, YYNGEE. The CDR3 runs 14 residues. The CDR3 region is CASSPMDSGNTIYF. The CDR3 DNA follows: TGTGCCAGCAGCCCTATGGACTCTGGAAACACCATATATTTT.

J is TRBJ2-2 and V is TRBV2; D is unresolved. Germline assignment: CDR1 SNHLY and CDR2 FYNNEI. The CDR3 is made up of 15 amino acids. Trimming took off 6 bases at V and 2 bases at J, with 13 bases between the two ends. The CDR3 nucleotides are TGTGCCAGCAGACCCTCCACAGTTAACACCGGGGAGCTGTTTTTT. Its protein is CASRPSTVNTGELFF.

The gene calls are TRBV27 and TRBJ2-1, with 11 bases aligning to TRBD1. Losses at the gene ends were 5 bases for V and 4 bases for J; bases not matched to a gene: 7. Germline CDR1 and CDR2: MNHEY and SMNVEV (reference sequence). This CDR3 region has 16 residues. CDR3 sequence (DNA): TGTGCCAGCAGTCCTTTGGGGACAGGGGGGTACAATGAGCAGTTCTTC. Residues: CASSPLGTGGYNEQFF.

In DNA form, the CDR3 reads TGTGCCAGCAGTACCCGGGGGCCGAATGAAAAACTGTTTTTT. It encodes CASSTRGPNEKLFF. This chain uses TRBV6-5 with TRBJ1-4; a possible D gene is TRBD1 (6 bases). The germline V and J ends were trimmed by 5 bases and 5 bases, with 12 bases remaining between them. Germline values: CDR1 MNHEY, CDR2 SVGAGI. The CDR3 has 14 residues.

This chain uses TRBV27 with TRBJ1-1; D perhaps matches TRBD1 (6 bases). This CDR3 is built from 15 residues. Looked up from germline, CDR1 is MNHEY and CDR2 is SMNVEV (reference sequence). The germline V and J ends were trimmed by 5 bases and 2 bases, with 15 bases remaining between them. As DNA, the CDR3 is TGTGCCAGCAGTGCCTACAGGGTAGGTAACACTGAAGCTTTCTTT. This codes for CASSAYRVGNTEAFF.

Only one count was recorded for this clone. The gene calls are TRBV7-9 and TRBJ2-7; D unresolved. The germline CDR1 and CDR2 sequences are SEHNR and FQNEAQ (reference sequence). Trimming took off 5 bases at V and 0 bases at J, with 20 bases between the two ends. The CDR3 covers 17 residues. For the CDR3, the DNA is TGTGCCAGCAGCCCCTCCCCGGGCAAAGCCGACTCCTACGAGCAGTACTTC. Encoded protein: CASSPSPGKADSYEQYF.

This chain links TRBV6-5 with TRBJ1-1; D might be TRBD1 (6 bases). Germline V gene sequence: CDR1 MNHEY, CDR2 SVGAGI. V was shortened by 6 bases and J by 10 bases, with 12 bases between the two germline ends. There are 11 residues in the CDR3. The CDR3 is CASSLRGRAFF. The CDR3 DNA reads TGTGCCAGCAGCTTGCGGGGGCGAGCTTTCTTT.

This clone was recorded a few times. V usage is TRBV11-3 and J usage is TRBJ2-7, with 7 bases lining up with TRBD1. After removal of 3 bases from V and 2 bases from J, the junction contained 4 bases not matched to a gene. This CDR3 region has 14 residues. From germline, CDR1 is SGHNT and CDR2 YENEEA. In DNA form, the CDR3 reads TGTGCCAGCAGCTTGACTCAGGGGGCCTACGAGCAGTACTTC. Protein sequence: CASSLTQGAYEQYF.

The chain has TRBV27 and TRBJ2-3; D gene ambiguous. This CDR3 is 13 amino acids long. Trimming removed 3 bases from V and 7 bases from J, with 11 bases in between. CDR1 and CDR2 from the germline V gene are MNHEY and SMNVEV (reference sequence). This chain's CDR3 is CASSLTLPNTQYF. The CDR3 nucleotides read TGTGCCAGCAGTTTGACCCTTCCCAATACGCAGTATTTT.

Comments on this clone: The same CDR3 also results from other DNA sequences found in this sample. This chain joins TRBV5-1 and TRBJ2-2; no reliable D call. CDR1 and CDR2 from the germline V gene are SGHRS and YFSETQ. The CDR3 is made up of 13 amino acids. V lost 0 bases, J lost 2 bases, and 2 bases lay in between. CDR3 bases: TGCGCCAGCAGCTTGGGAAACACCGGGGAGCTGTTTTTT. Amino acids: CASSLGNTGELFF.

The chain couples TRBV6-5 to TRBJ2-7, with D unresolved. V was clipped by 0 bases and J by 4 bases, with 13 bases between them. The CDR3 has 15 amino acids. Germline assignment: CDR1 MNHEY and CDR2 SVGAGI. The CDR3 bases are TGTGCCAGCAGTTACTCGCGTATTCGAAGTTACGAGCAGTACTTC. Translation: CASSYSRIRSYEQYF.

The chain combines TRBV5-4 with TRBJ1-2; D gene uncertain. CDR1 SGHNT and CDR2 YYREEE come from the germline V gene (reference sequence). The V end lost 4 bases, the J end lost 0 bases, and 13 bases lay between the germline ends. The CDR3 is 15 residues long. The CDR3 loop reads CASSGGGGANYGYTF. CDR3 nucleotides: TGTGCCAGCAGCGGAGGCGGCGGAGCTAACTATGGCTACACCTTC.

This clone was picked up one time. The chain links TRBV6-1 to TRBJ1-5, with TRBD1 as a possible D gene (6 bases). V was pared by 4 bases and J by 0 bases, with 16 bases between. This CDR3 is 17 amino acids long. Germline V CDR1 and CDR2: MNHNS, SASEGT. The CDR3 DNA sequence: TGTGCCAGCAGTGCCGCCCGGACAGATAATAGCAATCAGCCCCAGCATTTT. This codes for CASSAARTDNSNQPQHF.

V is TRBV19 and J is TRBJ1-4; 11 bases align to TRBD1. The V segment lost 8 bases and the J segment 10 bases; nucleotides outside the gene matches: 15. CDR3 length equals 16 residues. Germline values: CDR1 LNHDA, CDR2 SQIVND (reference sequence). Here the CDR3 reads CASARSDRGRTAKLFF. CDR3 sequence (DNA): TGTGCCAGTGCCAGATCGGACAGGGGGCGCACGGCAAAACTGTTTTTT.

Worth noting for this clone: One end of the junction does not line up with germline, which may come from a read error. This chain links TRBV28 with TRBJ2-7; 8 bases are shared with TRBD2. The CDR3 covers 12 residues. CDR1 MDHEN and CDR2 SYDVKM come from the germline V gene. CDR3 in DNA: TGTGCGAGCAGCGGGGGCCCCTACGAGCAGTACTTC. Its protein is CASSGGPYEQYF. Using reference TRBV28 and TRBJ2-7 for the parts outside the CDR3, the full variable domain is DVKVTQSSRYLVKRTGEKVFLECVQDMDHENMFWYRQDPGLGLRLIYFSYDVKMKEKGDIPEGYSVSREKKERFSLILESASTNQTSMYLCASSGGPYEQYFGPGTRLTVT.